Below, 13 T cell receptor beta chains from the same sample are listed, as sequenced in a study of T cells after yellow fever vaccination. TCRdb passed the 5' RACE reads through MiXCR, listing each CDR3 protein once. The sample consists of approximately 260,000 distinct CDR3 sequences, about 5% of them appearing once. The material was CD4+ T cells sorted from PBMCs, obtained on the day of the yellow fever booster vaccination. All receptors come from a man aged 18 to 29 who received the YFV17D yellow fever vaccine.

This clonotype has a handful of counts. This chain uses TRBV29-1 with TRBJ2-6, with 12 bases that match TRBD2. CDR3 size: 18 residues. V lost 6 bases to trimming and J lost 0 bases; unmatched junction nucleotides: 9. Germline V CDR1 and CDR2: SQVTM, ANQGSEA. This CDR3 reads CSVRSRTSGDSGANVLTF. DNA for the CDR3: TGCAGCGTCCGGTCGAGGACTAGCGGGGACTCTGGGGCCAACGTCCTGACTTTC.

This clonotype came up many times. The chain uses TRBV6-6 and TRBJ1-5, with 9 bases fitting TRBD1. CDR1 MNHNY and CDR2 SVGAGI come from the germline V gene (reference sequence). The CDR3 spans 14 residues. The J segment lost 5 bases and the V segment lost 5 bases, leaving 4 bases of the junction unmatched. The CDR3 reads CASSTTGGDQPQHF. The CDR3 DNA reads as TGTGCCAGCAGTACGACAGGGGGGGATCAGCCCCAGCATTTT.

This clonotype was seen many times. The chain has TRBV11-2 and TRBJ2-3; D unresolved. V lost 3 bases and J lost 1, with 11 bases in between. Per the germline V gene, CDR1 is SGHAT and CDR2 is FQNNGV. The CDR3 spans 15 residues. The CDR3: CASSFPLRGTDTQYF. CDR3 sequence (DNA): TGTGCCAGCAGCTTCCCTCTTCGTGGCACAGATACGCAGTATTTT.

This clonotype has just a few counts. The rearrangement joins TRBV11-2 to TRBJ2-5; the D gene could be TRBD1 or TRBD2 (5 bases each). V was pared by 3 bases and J by 1 base, with 18 bases between. This CDR3 has 17 amino acids. Germline CDR1 is SGHAT and CDR2 is FQNNGV. The CDR3 DNA reads as TGTGCCAGCAGCTTCAGTCCGGGGCGGTTCCCCCAAGAGACCCAGTACTTC. It yields the protein CASSFSPGRFPQETQYF.

This clonotype was seen at least ten times. This sequence joins TRBV18 and TRBJ1-5, with 9 bases that match TRBD1. Looked up from germline, CDR1 is KGHSH and CDR2 is LQKENI. CDR3 length: 17 residues. With V trimmed by 5 bases and J by 8 bases, 16 bases remained unmatched. The CDR3 DNA reads TGTGCCAGCTCATCCCGACCGGGACAGGGTTTGACGGAGCCCCAGCATTTT. It translates to CASSSRPGQGLTEPQHF.

J is TRBJ2-7 and V is TRBV19; D might be TRBD1 (6 bases). In germline, CDR1 is LNHDA, CDR2 SQIVND (reference sequence). Trimming pared 4 bases from V and 3 bases from J, leaving 13 bases between. This CDR3 contains 14 residues. CDR3 residues: CASSTNRVIYEQYF. CDR3 DNA sequence: TGTGCCAGTAGTACTAACAGGGTCATCTACGAGCAGTACTTC.

This clonotype appeared many times. The V gene is TRBV5-1, the J gene TRBJ2-6; D ambiguous. The germline V gene encodes CDR1 SGHRS and CDR2 YFSETQ. V shed 7 bases and J shed 0 bases, with 5 bases lying between them. This CDR3 contains 13 residues. The CDR3 protein is CASCFSGANVLTF. The CDR3 DNA reads as TGCGCCAGCTGTTTCTCTGGGGCCAACGTCCTGACTTTC.

On this clonotype itself: Being one base from a much bigger clone, this may be a read error. The chain has TRBV20-1 and TRBJ1-5; possibly TRBD1 for D (6 bases). This CDR3 spans 13 amino acids. Germline V gene data show CDR1 as DFQATT and CDR2 as SNEGSKA (reference sequence). Trimming removed 4 bases at V and 9 bases at J, with 16 bases between. CDR3 protein: CSATGDTEGPQHF. CDR3 bases: TGCAGTGCTACAGGGGACACCGAAGGGCCCCAGCATTTT.

This clonotype was seen a few times. CDR3 sequence reads: CASSRQGVTEAFF. For the CDR3, the DNA is TGCGCCAGCAGCCGACAAGGGGTGACTGAAGCTTTCTTT. The V call is TRBV4-3, the J call TRBJ1-1; tentative D call: TRBD1 (5 bases). The germline V gene encodes CDR1 LGHNA and CDR2 YSLEER. With 4 bases removed from V and 5 bases from J, the gap between germline ends came to 11 bases. This CDR3 comprises 13 residues.

This clonotype was recorded a few times. This chain uses TRBV7-2 with TRBJ2-3; TRBD1 matches at 7 bases. Unmatched junction bases numbered 6, after V lost 1 base and J lost 5 bases. Germline loops: CDR1 SGHTA, CDR2 FQGNSA. CDR3 length: 15 residues. Here the CDR3 DNA reads TGTGCCAGCAGCTTAGAAGGGGGCCTGGGAGATACGCAGTATTTT. It translates to CASSLEGGLGDTQYF.

J is TRBJ2-1 and V is TRBV21-1; the D call TRBD2 from the table was never checked on the DNA. TRBV21-1 is a pseudogene segment. The CDR3 has 15 residues. CDR3 amino acids: CASSKASGEENEQFF. The CDR3 bases are TGTGCCAGCAGCAAAGCGAGCGGGGAAGAGAATGAGCAGTTCTTC.

The chain joins TRBV6-6 to TRBJ2-5; D unclear. CDR3 length: 13 amino acids. Germline V gene sequence: CDR1 MNHNY, CDR2 SVGAGI (reference sequence). The V and J ends lost 1 base and 2 bases respectively, with 5 bases between them. The CDR3 is CASSYWQQETQYF. The CDR3 DNA sequence: TGTGCCAGCAGTTACTGGCAGCAAGAGACCCAGTACTTC.

This clonotype was recorded many times. This chain connects TRBV12-3 or TRBV12-4 to TRBJ2-1; TRBD2 aligns across 8 bases. CDR3 length: 17 residues. Trimming took 1 base from V and 2 from J; bases not matched to a gene: 7. This chain's CDR3 is CASSLETTGGPYNEQFF. CDR3 nucleotides: TGTGCCAGCAGTTTAGAAACAACGGGGGGGCCCTACAATGAGCAGTTCTTC.